These T cell receptor beta chains were read from a single sample in a study of early stage breast cancer tumors. Measured with immunoSEQ multiplex PCR; TCRdb has only the in-frame clones, and not every one. Among about 36,000 clones listed, 74% were seen once. Sequenced input: blood. These receptor sequences come from a person between 55 and 69 years old with breast cancer. Both conserved end residues are part of each CDR3. Fields, in order: J gene, V gene, clone size, D gene, CDR3 protein, CDR3 DNA. The D gene is left open where the match is weak. Only part of the rows carry a size: once, few, many, or a class if the clone is expanded.

J: TRBJ2-7
V: TRBV11-2
size: NA
D: TRBD1
CDR3: CASSLDRVSYEQYF
DNA: TGTGCCAGCAGCCTAGACAGGGTTTCTTACGAGCAGTACTTC

J: TRBJ1-5
V: TRBV7-2
size: NA
D: TRBD1
CDR3: CASSLGAGGSQPQHF
DNA: TGTGCCAGCAGCTTAGGCGCAGGGGGGAGCCAGCCCCAGCATTTT

J: TRBJ2-3
V: TRBV7-8
size: NA
D: NA
CDR3: CASSQGRGQSTDTQYF
DNA: TGTGCCAGCAGCCAGGGGCGGGGGCAGAGCACAGATACGCAGTATTTT

J: TRBJ2-7
V: TRBV5-4
size: NA
D: TRBD2
CDR3: CASSIPSGRATEQYF
DNA: TGTGCCAGCAGCATCCCTAGCGGGAGGGCCACCGAGCAGTACTTC

J: TRBJ1-4
V: TRBV19
size: NA
D: NA
CDR3: CASNYGIQGEKLFF
DNA: TGTGCCAGTAACTACGGGATACAGGGTGAAAAACTGTTTTTT

J: TRBJ1-1
V: TRBV9
size: large
D: NA
CDR3: CASTSSRGEAFF
DNA: TGTGCCAGCACCTCTTCCCGGGGTGAAGCTTTCTTT

J: TRBJ1-4
V: TRBV6-1
size: medium-sized
D: NA
CDR3: CASSDGGAFNEKLFF
DNA: TGTGCCAGCAGTGATGGGGGGGCCTTCAATGAAAAACTGTTTTTT

J: TRBJ1-1
V: TRBV7-2
size: NA
D: NA
CDR3: CASSLEMAAHRTEAFF
DNA: TGTGCCAGCAGCTTAGAAATGGCCGCACACCGGACTGAAGCTTTCTTT

J: TRBJ2-7
V: TRBV28
size: once
D: TRBD2
CDR3: CASTAPSGRLGEQYF
DNA: TGTGCCAGCACCGCCCCTAGCGGGAGACTGGGCGAGCAGTACTTC

J: TRBJ2-2
V: TRBV6-5
size: NA
D: TRBD2
CDR3: CASSYSPSGDTGELFF
DNA: TGTGCCAGCAGTTACTCCCCTAGCGGGGACACCGGGGAGCTGTTTTTT

J: TRBJ2-7
V: TRBV5-5
size: NA
D: TRBD2
CDR3: CASSSRLAGAGGEQYF
DNA: TGTGCCAGCAGCTCCCGGCTAGCGGGAGCGGGGGGCGAGCAGTACTTC

J: TRBJ1-2
V: TRBV5-1
size: NA
D: TRBD1
CDR3: CASSLPPGTGYGYTF
DNA: TGCGCCAGCAGTTTGCCGCCTGGGACAGGCTATGGCTACACCTTC

J: TRBJ1-1
V: TRBV2
size: NA
D: NA
CDR3: CARRENTEAFF
DNA: TGTGCCAGAAGAGAGAACACTGAAGCTTTCTTT

J: TRBJ2-7
V: TRBV7-9
size: few
D: NA
CDR3: CASSYPSRAYEQYF
DNA: TGTGCCAGCAGTTACCCCTCTCGGGCCTACGAGCAGTACTTC

J: TRBJ2-5
V: TRBV6-6
size: NA
D: NA
CDR3: CASSFPPGVETQYF
DNA: TGTGCCAGCAGTTTCCCCCCTGGGGTGGAGACCCAGTACTTC

J: TRBJ2-7
V: TRBV9
size: once
D: NA
CDR3: CASSASNGGSGHEQYF
DNA: TGTGCCAGCAGCGCCTCCAATGGGGGCTCGGGCCACGAGCAGTACTTC

J: TRBJ2-7
V: TRBV19
size: NA
D: NA
CDR3: CASSIGVLSSYEQYF
DNA: TGTGCCAGTAGTATTGGGGTTCTCTCCTCATACGAGCAGTACTTC

J: TRBJ2-5
V: TRBV7-9
size: NA
D: NA
CDR3: CASSRRQQQETQYF
DNA: TGTGCCAGCAGCCGACGACAGCAACAAGAGACCCAGTACTTC

J: TRBJ2-5
V: TRBV11-2
size: NA
D: TRBD2
CDR3: CASSRRTSGRVGETQYF
DNA: TGTGCCAGCAGCCGCCGGACTAGCGGGAGGGTGGGGGAGACCCAGTACTTC

J: TRBJ1-1
V: TRBV2
size: few
D: NA
CDR3: CASSQGENTEAFF
DNA: TGTGCCAGCAGTCAGGGAGAGAACACTGAAGCTTTCTTT

J: TRBJ2-7
V: TRBV7-6
size: once
D: NA
CDR3: CASSYWTDNSYEQYF
DNA: TGTGCCAGCAGCTATTGGACGGATAATTCCTACGAGCAGTACTTC

J: TRBJ1-2
V: TRBV19
size: once
D: NA
CDR3: CASTGQYGYTF
DNA: TGTGCCAGTACGGGACAATATGGCTACACCTTC

J: TRBJ2-1
V: TRBV10-3
size: NA
D: TRBD2
CDR3: CAISDRGAYNEQFF
DNA: TGTGCCATCAGTGATCGGGGGGCCTACAATGAGCAGTTCTTC

J: TRBJ1-2
V: TRBV6-1
size: NA
D: NA
CDR3: CASSEGPNYGYTF
DNA: TGTGCCAGCAGTGAGGGTCCCAACTATGGCTACACCTTC

J: TRBJ2-7
V: TRBV7-9
size: few
D: NA
CDR3: CASSDASSYEQYF
DNA: TGTGCCAGCAGCGACGCAAGCTCCTACGAGCAGTACTTC

J: TRBJ2-5
V: TRBV6-1
size: NA
D: NA
CDR3: CASSEMGTQYF
DNA: TGTGCCAGCAGTGAGATGGGGACCCAGTACTTC

J: TRBJ1-4
V: TRBV27
size: once
D: NA
CDR3: CASRTGGVTNEKLFF
DNA: TGTGCCAGCCGCACGGGGGGGGTCACTAATGAAAAACTGTTTTTT

J: TRBJ2-7
V: TRBV14
size: NA
D: NA
CDR3: CASSQGTEGLYSYEQYF
DNA: TGTGCCAGCAGCCAAGGGACAGAGGGTCTCTATTCCTACGAGCAGTACTTC

J: TRBJ2-5
V: TRBV9
size: NA
D: TRBD2
CDR3: CASSGSGTQETQYF
DNA: TGTGCCAGCAGCGGTAGCGGGACCCAAGAGACCCAGTACTTC

J: TRBJ2-2
V: TRBV9
size: NA
D: NA
CDR3: CASSVDGTGELFF
DNA: TGTGCCAGCAGCGTAGACGGCACCGGGGAGCTGTTTTTT

J: TRBJ2-7
V: TRBV19
size: NA
D: TRBD2
CDR3: CASSRASGVSGGEQYF
DNA: TGTGCCAGTAGTAGGGCTAGCGGCGTATCTGGGGGCGAGCAGTACTTC

J: TRBJ2-7
V: TRBV19
size: few
D: TRBD2
CDR3: CASSLGLAGGFAYEQYF
DNA: TGTGCCAGTAGTCTCGGACTAGCGGGAGGATTCGCCTACGAGCAGTACTTC

J: TRBJ1-6
V: TRBV6-5
size: NA
D: NA
CDR3: CAARDGSSPLHF
DNA: TGTGCAGCCCGGGACGGGAGTTCACCCCTCCACTTT